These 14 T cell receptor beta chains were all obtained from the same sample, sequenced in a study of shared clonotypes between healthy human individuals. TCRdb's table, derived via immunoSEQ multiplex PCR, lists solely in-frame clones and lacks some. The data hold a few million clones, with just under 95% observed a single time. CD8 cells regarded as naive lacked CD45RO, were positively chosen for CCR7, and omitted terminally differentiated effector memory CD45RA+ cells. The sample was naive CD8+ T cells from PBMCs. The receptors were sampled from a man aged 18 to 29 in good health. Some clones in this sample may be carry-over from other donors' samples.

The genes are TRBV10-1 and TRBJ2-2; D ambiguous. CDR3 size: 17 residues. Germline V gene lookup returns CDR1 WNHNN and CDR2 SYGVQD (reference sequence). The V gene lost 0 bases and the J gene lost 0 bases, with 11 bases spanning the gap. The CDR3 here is CASSESRIAANTGELFF. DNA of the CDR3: TGCGCCAGCAGTGAGTCCCGGATAGCCGCGAACACCGGGGAGCTGTTTTTT.

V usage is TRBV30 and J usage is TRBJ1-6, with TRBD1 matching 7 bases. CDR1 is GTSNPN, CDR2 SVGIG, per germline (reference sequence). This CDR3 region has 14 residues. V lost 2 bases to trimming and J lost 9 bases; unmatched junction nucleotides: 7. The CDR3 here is CAWSLGTDSSPLHF. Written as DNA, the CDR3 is TGTGCCTGGAGTCTCGGGACAGATAGTTCACCCCTCCACTTT.

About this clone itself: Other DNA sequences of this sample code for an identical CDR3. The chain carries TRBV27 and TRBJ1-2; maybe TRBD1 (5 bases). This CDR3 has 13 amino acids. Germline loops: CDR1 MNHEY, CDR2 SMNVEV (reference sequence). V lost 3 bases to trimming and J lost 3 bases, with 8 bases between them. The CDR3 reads CASSFSRDYGYTF. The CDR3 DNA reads TGTGCCAGCAGTTTTAGCAGGGACTATGGCTACACCTTC.

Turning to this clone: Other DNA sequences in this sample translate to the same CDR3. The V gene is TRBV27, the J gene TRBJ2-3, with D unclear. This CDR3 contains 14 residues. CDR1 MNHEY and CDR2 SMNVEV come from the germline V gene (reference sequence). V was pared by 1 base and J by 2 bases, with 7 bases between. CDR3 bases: TGTGCCAGCAGTTTATTGGCGACCACAGATACGCAGTATTTT. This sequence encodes CASSLLATTDTQYF.

The CDR3 region is CASSIRPHGTQYF. The CDR3 DNA sequence: TGTGCCAGTAGTATTAGACCTCACGGGACCCAGTACTTC. This chain connects TRBV19 to TRBJ2-5; D gene uncertain. V was trimmed by 3 bases and J by 7 bases, leaving 12 bases between them. Germline values: CDR1 LNHDA, CDR2 SQIVND (reference sequence). The CDR3 contains 13 residues.

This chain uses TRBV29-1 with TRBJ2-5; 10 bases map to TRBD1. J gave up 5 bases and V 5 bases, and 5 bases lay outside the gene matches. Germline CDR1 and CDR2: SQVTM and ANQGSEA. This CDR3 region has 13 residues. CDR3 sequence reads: CSVNGDRGETQYF. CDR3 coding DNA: TGCAGCGTTAACGGGGACAGGGGTGAGACCCAGTACTTC.

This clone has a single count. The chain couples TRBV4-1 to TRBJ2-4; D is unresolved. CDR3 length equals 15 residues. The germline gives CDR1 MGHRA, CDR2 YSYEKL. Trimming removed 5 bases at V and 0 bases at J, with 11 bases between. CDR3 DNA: TGCGCCAGCAGCTTCACTGCGCTAGCCAAAAACATTCAGTACTTC. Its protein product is CASSFTALAKNIQYF.

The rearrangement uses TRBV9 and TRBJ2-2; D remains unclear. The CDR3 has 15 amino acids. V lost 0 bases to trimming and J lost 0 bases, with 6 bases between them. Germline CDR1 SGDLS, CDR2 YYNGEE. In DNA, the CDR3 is TGTGCCAGCAGCGTAGTGGGGACGAACACCGGGGAGCTGTTTTTT. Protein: CASSVVGTNTGELFF. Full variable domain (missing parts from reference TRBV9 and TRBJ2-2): DSGVTQTPKHLITATGQRVTLRCSPRSGDLSVYWYQQSLDQGLQFLIQYYNGEERAKGNILERFSAQQFPDLHSELNLSSLELGDSALYFCASSVVGTNTGELFFGEGSRLTVL.

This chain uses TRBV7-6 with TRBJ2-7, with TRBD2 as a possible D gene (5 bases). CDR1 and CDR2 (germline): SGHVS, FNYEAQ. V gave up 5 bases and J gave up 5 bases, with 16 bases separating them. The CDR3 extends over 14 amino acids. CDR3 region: CASSPLLANDEQYF. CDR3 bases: TGTGCCAGCAGCCCACTCCTAGCTAATGACGAGCAGTACTTC.

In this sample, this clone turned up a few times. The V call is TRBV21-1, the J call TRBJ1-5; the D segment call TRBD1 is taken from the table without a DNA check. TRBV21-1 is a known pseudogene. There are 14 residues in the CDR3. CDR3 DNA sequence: TGTGCCAGCAGCAATCACAGGGGGCGGCAGCCCCAGCATTTT. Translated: CASSNHRGRQPQHF.

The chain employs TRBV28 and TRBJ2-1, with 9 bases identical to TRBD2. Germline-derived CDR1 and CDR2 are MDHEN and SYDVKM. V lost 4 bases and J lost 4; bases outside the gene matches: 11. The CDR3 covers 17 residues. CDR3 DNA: TGTGCCAGCAGTTCCCCCCATACTAGCGGGCGGTACAATGAGCAGTTCTTC. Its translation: CASSSPHTSGRYNEQFF.

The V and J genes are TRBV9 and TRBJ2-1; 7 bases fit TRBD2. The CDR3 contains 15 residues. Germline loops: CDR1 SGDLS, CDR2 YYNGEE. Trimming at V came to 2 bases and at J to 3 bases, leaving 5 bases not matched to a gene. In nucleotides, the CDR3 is TGTGCCAGCAGCGTGGGGAGGGCCAACTACAATGAGCAGTTCTTC. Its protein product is CASSVGRANYNEQFF. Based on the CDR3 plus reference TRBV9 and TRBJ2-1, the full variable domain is DSGVTQTPKHLITATGQRVTLRCSPRSGDLSVYWYQQSLDQGLQFLIQYYNGEERAKGNILERFSAQQFPDLHSELNLSSLELGDSALYFCASSVGRANYNEQFFGPGTRLTVL.

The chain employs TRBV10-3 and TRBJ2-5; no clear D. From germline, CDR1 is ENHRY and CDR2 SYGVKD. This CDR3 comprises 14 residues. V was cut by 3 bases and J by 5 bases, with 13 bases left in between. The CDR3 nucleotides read TGTGCCATCAGTGAAACACTTAGAACGGAGACCCAGTACTTC. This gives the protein CAISETLRTETQYF.

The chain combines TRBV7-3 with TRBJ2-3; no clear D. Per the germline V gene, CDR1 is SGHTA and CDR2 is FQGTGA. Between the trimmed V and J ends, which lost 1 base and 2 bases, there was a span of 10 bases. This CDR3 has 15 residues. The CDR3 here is CASSLSRAPTDTQYF. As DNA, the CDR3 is TGTGCCAGCAGCTTAAGCCGTGCTCCCACAGATACGCAGTATTTT.